The 9 T cell receptor beta chains listed next were all sequenced from one sample in a study of T cell repertoires in cytomegalovirus infection. MiXCR, run by TCRdb on the reads, gives a single entry per CDR3 protein. The data hold 150,000 to 200,000 distinct CDR3 sequences, with about 28% observed a single time. The source material was PBMCs. The origin of the receptors is a human donor in good health (CMV status not recorded). Some clones in this sample may be carry-over from other donors' samples.

This clonotype was found a few times. The rearrangement joins TRBV7-6 to TRBJ2-1, with D unresolved. Germline V gives CDR1 SGHVS, CDR2 FNYEAQ. The CDR3 has 14 residues. Trimming took off 5 bases at V and 11 bases at J, with 19 bases between the two ends. CDR3 bases: TGTGCCAGCAGCCCACCCCGGGCCCCCTACAAGCAGTTCTTC. Translated: CASSPPRAPYKQFF.

The chain couples TRBV19 to TRBJ1-1; the D is unclear. This CDR3 comprises 13 residues. In germline, CDR1 is LNHDA, CDR2 SQIVND (reference sequence). V gave up 7 bases and J gave up 0 bases, with 9 bases separating them. The CDR3 DNA sequence: TGTGCCAGTACGGGCAGCTTGAACACTGAAGCTTTCTTT. It encodes CASTGSLNTEAFF.

Concerning this clonotype: A clone one base away is much larger, so this may be a read error. The V gene is TRBV6-2 or TRBV6-3, the J gene TRBJ2-2, with TRBD1 matching over 7 bases. The CDR3 has 18 amino acids. Germline loops: CDR1 MNHEY, CDR2 SVGEGT. V gave up 8 bases and J gave up 6 bases; unmatched junction bases: 21. DNA for the CDR3: TGTGCCAGCCGCGGACAGGATATTTTCGACCTGAGGGCCGGGGAGCTGTTTTTT. Translated, it gives CASRGQDIFDLRAGELFF.

CDR3 region: CASSDPPGANQPQHF. CDR3 DNA: TGTGCCAGCTCGGACCCTCCAGGGGCCAATCAGCCCCAGCATTTT. The chain has TRBV6-2 or TRBV6-3 and TRBJ1-5; TRBD1 might be the D (6 bases). CDR1 and CDR2 from the germline V gene are MNHEY and SVGEGT. V lost 8 bases to trimming and J lost 3 bases, with 17 bases between them. This CDR3 has 15 amino acids.

The rearrangement joins TRBV12-5 to TRBJ2-5; D not certain. The V end lost 6 bases, the J end lost 5 bases, and 7 bases lay between the germline ends. CDR3 length: 11 residues. Germline CDR1 reads LGHNT; CDR2 reads FRNRAP. Here the CDR3 reads CASGPGETQYF. CDR3 DNA: TGTGCTAGTGGCCCCGGGGAGACCCAGTACTTC.

The rearrangement links TRBV28 to TRBJ2-7; possibly TRBD2 for D (6 bases). Trimming took 3 bases from V and 7 from J, leaving 13 bases between them. The CDR3 is made up of 13 amino acids. Germline V gives CDR1 MDHEN, CDR2 SYDVKM. This chain's CDR3 is CASSFRLDGEQYF. CDR3 bases: TGTGCCAGCAGTTTCCGACTAGACGGGGAGCAGTACTTC. The complete variable domain, with remaining parts taken from reference TRBV28 and TRBJ2-7, reads DVKVTQSSRYLVKRTGEKVFLECVQDMDHENMFWYRQDPGLGLRLIYFSYDVKMKEKGDIPEGYSVSREKKERFSLILESASTNQTSMYLCASSFRLDGEQYFGPGTRLTVT.

This chain connects TRBV5-1 to TRBJ2-3; 12 bases map to TRBD2. The CDR3 sequence is 14 residues long. CDR1 SGHRS and CDR2 YFSETQ come from the germline V gene. V lost 7 bases, J lost 4 bases, and 4 bases stayed unmatched. CDR3 in amino acids: CASHLAGGSDTQYF. CDR3 sequence (DNA): TGCGCCAGCCATCTAGCGGGGGGGTCAGATACGCAGTATTTT.

The chain links TRBV12-5 to TRBJ1-1; D perhaps matches TRBD1 (5 bases). The CDR3 sequence is 13 residues long. From germline, CDR1 is LGHNT and CDR2 FRNRAP. The V and J ends lost 0 bases and 5 bases respectively, with 7 bases between them. The CDR3 nucleotides are TGTGCTAGTGGTTTGGTGTCAGGGACTGAAGCTTTCTTT. The encoded protein is CASGLVSGTEAFF.

This clonotype was picked up a small number of times. The chain recombines TRBV7-9 with TRBJ1-1; D is unresolved. V was shortened by 7 bases and J by 1 base, with 7 bases between the two germline ends. Germline-derived CDR1 and CDR2 are SEHNR and FQNEAQ (reference sequence). This CDR3 is built from 12 residues. CDR3 loop: CASTGGNTEAFF. The CDR3 region has the DNA TGTGCCAGCACAGGAGGGAACACTGAAGCTTTCTTT. Full variable domain (outside the CDR3, taken from reference TRBV7-9 and TRBJ1-1): DTGVSQNPRHKITKRGQNVTFRCDPISEHNRLYWYRQTLGQGPEFLTYFQNEAQLEKSRLLSDRFSAERPKGSFSTLEIQRTEQGDSAMYLCASTGGNTEAFFGQGTRLTVV.